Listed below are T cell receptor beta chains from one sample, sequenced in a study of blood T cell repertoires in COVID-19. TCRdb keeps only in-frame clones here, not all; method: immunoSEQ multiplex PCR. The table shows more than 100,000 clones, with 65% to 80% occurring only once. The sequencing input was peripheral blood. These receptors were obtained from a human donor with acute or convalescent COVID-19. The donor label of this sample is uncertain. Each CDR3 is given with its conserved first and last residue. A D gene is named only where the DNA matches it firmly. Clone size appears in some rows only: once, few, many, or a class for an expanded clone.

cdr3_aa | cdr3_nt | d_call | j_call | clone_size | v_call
CAIRGRGTSNTGELFF | TGTGCCATCCGGGGAAGGGGGACCTCGAACACCGGGGAGCTGTTTTTT | NA | TRBJ2-2 | NA | TRBV27
CATAPADSNQPQHF | TGTGCCACCGCTCCCGCGGATAGCAATCAGCCCCAGCATTTT | NA | TRBJ1-5 | NA | TRBV24-1
CASSDPSPGTYSYEQYF | TGTGCCAGCAGCGACCCATCCCCCGGGACTTACTCCTACGAGCAGTACTTC | NA | TRBJ2-7 | NA | TRBV6-2/TRBV6-3
CASSLTSYNEQFF | TGTGCCAGCAGCTTAACTTCCTACAATGAGCAGTTCTTC | NA | TRBJ2-1 | NA | TRBV11-2
CAWSVQDIGSSYEQYF | TGTGCCTGGAGTGTACAGGATATTGGCAGCTCCTACGAGCAGTATTTC | NA | TRBJ2-7 | NA | TRBV30
CASSEAPGANYGYTF | TGTGCCAGCAGTGAAGCCCCAGGGGCGAACTATGGCTACACCTTC | NA | TRBJ1-2 | NA | TRBV6-1
CSVDRGNTGELFF | TGCAGCGTTGACAGGGGGAACACCGGGGAGCTGTTTTTT | NA | TRBJ2-2 | NA | TRBV29-1
CASSDGPRASGANVLTF | TGTGCCAGCAGCGACGGACCGAGGGCTTCTGGGGCCAACGTCCTGACTTTC | NA | TRBJ2-6 | NA | TRBV4-2
CASSEVVSSPLHF | TGTGCCAGCAGTGAAGTTGTCAGTTCACCCCTCCACTTT | NA | TRBJ1-6 | NA | TRBV6-1
CASSQTSGGANTGELFF | TGTGCCAGCAGCCAAACTAGCGGGGGGGCGAACACCGGGGAGCTGTTTTTT | TRBD2 | TRBJ2-2 | NA | TRBV3-1/TRBV3-2
CASMHRGGTEAFF | TGTGCCAGTATGCACAGGGGCGGCACTGAAGCTTTCTTT | TRBD1 | TRBJ1-1 | NA | TRBV19
CASSATPRRPAYEQYF | TGTGCCAGTAGTGCCACACCCCGCAGGCCCGCCTACGAGCAGTACTTC | NA | TRBJ2-7 | NA | TRBV19
CASSRGDREKTEAFF | TGTGCCAGCAGCAGGGGTGACAGAGAGAAAACTGAAGCTTTCTTT | NA | TRBJ1-1 | few | TRBV7-9
CASRLYRGNTEAFF | TGTGCCAGCAGGCTTTACAGGGGAAACACTGAAGCTTTCTTT | TRBD1 | TRBJ1-1 | NA | TRBV27
CASSPQERTEAFF | TGTGCCAGCTCACCACAGGAGAGGACTGAAGCTTTCTTT | NA | TRBJ1-1 | once | TRBV18
CASSPRDRETGNTIYF | TGTGCCAGCAGCCCGCGGGACAGGGAAACTGGAAACACCATATATTTT | TRBD1 | TRBJ1-3 | once | TRBV9
CASSPGQGAQDTQYF | TGTGCCAGCTCACCGGGACAGGGGGCACAAGATACGCAGTATTTT | TRBD1 | TRBJ2-3 | many | TRBV18
CASALGGFTGDSPLHF | TGTGCCAGCGCTCTGGGGGGATTCACCGGGGATTCACCCCTCCACTTT | NA | TRBJ1-6 | NA | TRBV11-2
CASSVKDRGRWETQYF | TGTGCCAGCAGCGTTAAGGACAGGGGGCGTTGGGAGACCCAGTACTTC | TRBD1 | TRBJ2-5 | NA | TRBV9
CASSLFEGGLGYTF | TGTGCCAGCAGCTTGTTTGAAGGGGGCCTTGGCTACACCTTC | TRBD1 | TRBJ1-2 | NA | TRBV5-6
CASRASPGGGRTFSEQFF | TGTGCCAGCAGAGCAAGCCCCGGAGGGGGCCGGACATTTTCTGAGCAGTTCTTC | NA | TRBJ2-1 | once | TRBV2
CAISDPDSNNEQFF | TGTGCCATCAGTGACCCGGACAGTAACAATGAGCAGTTCTTC | NA | TRBJ2-1 | NA | TRBV10-3
CASSLGSYRAGNQPQHF | TGTGCCAGCAGCTTGGGATCTTACAGGGCCGGCAATCAGCCCCAGCATTTT | NA | TRBJ1-5 | once | TRBV5-5
CASSHRGQGYGYTF | TGTGCCAGCTCTCACAGGGGGCAGGGCTATGGCTACACCTTC | TRBD1 | TRBJ1-2 | many | TRBV19
CASRRQGGSSPLHF | TGCGCCAGCAGACGACAGGGGGGAAGTTCACCCCTCCACTTT | TRBD1 | TRBJ1-6 | NA | TRBV5-1
CAISASGGAARRETQYF | TGTGCCATCAGTGCTAGCGGGGGGGCGGCTAGGCGGGAGACCCAGTACTTC | TRBD2 | TRBJ2-5 | NA | TRBV10-3
CASKARGSPLHF | TGCGCCAGCAAGGCGAGGGGGTCACCCCTCCACTTT | NA | TRBJ1-6 | NA | TRBV10-2
CATSRDLGGGAFSDTQYF | TGTGCCACCAGCAGAGATTTGGGCGGGGGGGCGTTTTCAGATACGCAGTATTTT | TRBD2 | TRBJ2-3 | NA | TRBV15
CASSLTIDARLREQYF | TGTGCCAGCAGCTTAACGATAGACGCCCGACTACGCGAGCAGTACTTC | NA | TRBJ2-7 | few | TRBV5-6
CASSQGTGGLKTQYF | TGCGCCAGCAGCCAAGGGACCGGGGGTTTGAAGACCCAGTACTTC | NA | TRBJ2-5 | NA | TRBV5-1
CASSRGQAYYEQYF | TGTGCCAGCAGCCGCGGGCAGGCCTATTACGAGCAGTACTTC | NA | TRBJ2-7 | few | TRBV7-2
CASSTGQGAYEQYF | TGTGCCAGCAGCACGGGACAGGGGGCCTACGAGCAGTACTTC | TRBD1 | TRBJ2-7 | few | TRBV11-2
CASSSIGTGVNEKLFF | TGCGCCAGCAGTTCAATAGGGACAGGTGTTAATGAAAAACTGTTTTTT | TRBD1 | TRBJ1-4 | NA | TRBV5-1
CASGLVLVTSGGLNRTDTQYF | TGTGCTAGTGGTTTGGTACTCGTTACTAGCGGGGGGCTCAATCGCACAGATACGCAGTATTTT | TRBD2 | TRBJ2-3 | NA | TRBV12-5
CASGSGVNQPQHF | TGTGCCAGCGGTTCGGGGGTAAATCAGCCCCAGCATTTT | NA | TRBJ1-5 | NA | TRBV28
CAISVPPRRGGYEQYF | TGTGCCATCAGTGTCCCCCCTCGACGGGGGGGCTACGAGCAGTACTTC | TRBD2 | TRBJ2-7 | once | TRBV10-3
CASSLAPGTATSTDTQYF | TGTGCCAGCAGCTTAGCCCCCGGGACAGCAACTAGCACAGATACGCAGTATTTT | TRBD1 | TRBJ2-3 | once | TRBV7-6
CASTRGENSPLHF | TGTGCCAGCACCAGGGGGGAAAATTCACCCCTCCACTTT | TRBD1 | TRBJ1-6 | NA | TRBV6-5
CASSKGKTVHFRTEAFF | TGTGCCAGCAGCAAAGGTAAGACAGTTCATTTTCGCACTGAAGCTTTCTTT | NA | TRBJ1-1 | NA | TRBV21-1
CAWGRLPTNEKLFF | TGTGCCTGGGGTCGACTACCAACTAATGAAAAACTGTTTTTT | NA | TRBJ1-4 | NA | TRBV30
CASSLEWTGGYEQYF | TGTGCCAGCAGCTTGGAATGGACAGGGGGCTACGAGCAGTACTTC | TRBD1 | TRBJ2-7 | NA | TRBV5-8
CASSGGVNTEAFF | TGCGCCAGCAGCGGGGGGGTGAACACTGAAGCTTTCTTT | NA | TRBJ1-1 | NA | TRBV10-2
CASSERTSGAYEQYF | TGTGCCAGCAGTGAGAGGACTAGCGGGGCCTACGAGCAGTACTTC | TRBD2 | TRBJ2-7 | NA | TRBV6-1
CASSFGTYNSPLHF | TGTGCCAGCAGTTTCGGGACTTATAATTCACCCCTCCACTTT | NA | TRBJ1-6 | many | TRBV27